Below, 13 T cell receptor beta chains from the same sample are listed, as sequenced in a study of T cell responses to AZD1222 COVID-19 vaccine. Clones were read by immunoSEQ multiplex PCR, and TCRdb kept only the in-frame ones, dropping some. The top ten hold just over 7% of the sample, which has approximately 120,000 clones, approximately 90% seen once. Sequencing used peripheral blood, obtained on day 0 of AZD1222 vaccination. These TCRs come from an adult in good health.

The chain joins TRBV4-2 to TRBJ2-3; 10 bases are shared with TRBD2. The length of the CDR3 is 18 residues. V lost 1 base, J lost 7 bases, and 14 bases stayed unmatched. Germline V gene lookup returns CDR1 LGHNA and CDR2 YNFKEQ. The CDR3 protein is CASSQVFPLAGASHTQYF. In DNA, the CDR3 is TGTGCCAGCAGCCAAGTATTTCCCCTAGCGGGAGCTAGCCATACGCAGTATTTT.

This chain's CDR3 is CASTTGFSPLHF. The CDR3 region has the DNA TGTGCCAGTACTACAGGGTTTTCACCCCTCCACTTT. The chain employs TRBV19 and TRBJ1-6, with D tentatively TRBD1 (6 bases). The CDR3 consists of 12 residues. CDR1 is LNHDA and CDR2 is SQIVND in the germline V gene (reference sequence). Trimming left V 7 bases short and J 9 bases short, with 10 bases between. Using reference TRBV19 and TRBJ1-6 for the parts outside the CDR3, the full variable domain is DGGITQSPKYLFRKEGQNVTLSCEQNLNHDAMYWYRQDPGQGLRLIYYSQIVNDFQKGDIAEGYSVSREKKESFPLTVTSAQKNPTAFYLCASTTGFSPLHFGNGTRLTVT.

The chain has TRBV6-5 and TRBJ1-3; the D is unclear. V shed 2 bases and J shed 2 bases, with 7 bases lying between them. Per the germline V gene, CDR1 is MNHEY and CDR2 is SVGAGI. This CDR3 spans 14 amino acids. The CDR3 is CASSYGKPGNTIYF. DNA of the CDR3: TGTGCCAGCAGTTACGGGAAACCTGGAAACACCATATATTTT.

This sequence joins TRBV9 and TRBJ2-7; D is perhaps TRBD2 (6 bases). The CDR3 runs 14 residues. Trimming left V 4 bases short and J 3 bases short, with 14 bases between. Germline assignment: CDR1 SGDLS and CDR2 YYNGEE. The CDR3 sequence is CASSPPGESYEQYF. Written as DNA, the CDR3 is TGTGCCAGCAGCCCCCCGGGAGAAAGCTACGAGCAGTACTTC.

The J gene is TRBJ1-1, the V gene TRBV5-6, with TRBD1 matching 10 bases. The germline V gene has CDR1 SGHDT and CDR2 YYEEEE. The trim removed 4 bases at V and 7 bases at J, leaving 7 bases unmatched. This CDR3 has 14 residues. The DNA for the CDR3 is TGTGCCAGCAGCGGAGACAGGGGGCGGGGTGAAGCTTTCTTT. Translated, it gives CASSGDRGRGEAFF.

V gene TRBV7-2 combines with J gene TRBJ2-7; D unresolved. Germline V gives CDR1 SGHTA, CDR2 FQGNSA. The CDR3 spans 14 residues. Trimming cost V 2 bases and J 2 bases, with 10 bases left between them. CDR3 nucleotides: TGTGCCAGCAGCTTAAAGCCAGGCCCCTACGAGCAGTACTTC. Protein sequence: CASSLKPGPYEQYF.

This chain joins TRBV6-5 and TRBJ2-7; D is undetermined. There are 14 residues in the CDR3. The ends were cut back, 0 bases at V and 7 bases at J, with 13 bases in the middle. Germline-derived CDR1 and CDR2 are MNHEY and SVGAGI. The CDR3 reads CASSYSIDREEQYF. The DNA of the CDR3 is TGTGCCAGCAGTTACTCGATTGATAGGGAAGAGCAGTACTTC.

This clone was detected once. J is TRBJ2-1 and V is TRBV2; 12 nucleotides line up with TRBD2. The germline V gene has CDR1 SNHLY and CDR2 FYNNEI. J lost 5 bases, V lost 6 bases, and 2 bases had no gene match. There are 14 residues in the CDR3. The CDR3 DNA sequence: TGTGCCAGCAGAGGACTAGCGGGGAACAATGAGCAGTTCTTC. This codes for CASRGLAGNNEQFF.

The chain combines TRBV5-1 with TRBJ2-6, with TRBD1 identical over 8 bases. CDR3 length: 18 residues. V shed 4 bases and J 0 bases; nucleotides not matched to a gene: 9. The germline gives CDR1 SGHRS, CDR2 YFSETQ. For the CDR3, the DNA is TGCGCCAGCAGCCACCCCCAGGGGGCAAGCTCTGGGGCCAACGTCCTGACTTTC. Translation gives CASSHPQGASSGANVLTF.

A single count supports this clone. V usage is TRBV5-1 and J usage is TRBJ2-3; TRBD1 is a possible D gene (5 bases). The germline V and J ends were trimmed by 0 bases and 3 bases, with 11 bases remaining between them. Germline V gene lookup returns CDR1 SGHRS and CDR2 YFSETQ. The CDR3 has 15 residues. The CDR3 sequence: CASSLAGSFTDTQYF. In nucleotides, the CDR3 is TGCGCCAGCAGCTTGGCAGGGTCTTTTACAGATACGCAGTATTTT.

The table lists this clone with a count of one. V and J are TRBV6-2 or TRBV6-3 and TRBJ2-5; D unclear. With the DNA end fitting TRBJ2-7 better, the J assignment may be wrong. This CDR3 has 15 amino acids. Per the germline V gene, CDR1 is MNHEY and CDR2 is SVGEGT. CDR3 bases: TGTGCCAGCAGTTACTTCCTTGACAATACCTACGAGCAGTACTTC. As protein: CASSYFLDNTYEQYF.

The chain carries TRBV15 and TRBJ2-4, with a tentative D call TRBD2 (6 bases). Germline CDR1 is LNHNV and CDR2 is YYDKDF (reference sequence). Between the trimmed V and J ends, which lost 1 base and 1 base, there was a span of 11 bases. The CDR3 runs to 16 residues. CDR3 DNA: TGTGCCACCAGCAGAGGCCTTGGAGGGGCCAAAAACATTCAGTACTTC. Amino acids: CATSRGLGGAKNIQYF.

The genes are TRBV27 and TRBJ1-5, with D maybe TRBD1 (6 bases). Deletions cut 3 bases from V and 2 bases from J, with 8 bases between. The CDR3 totals 14 residues. Germline V gene data show CDR1 as MNHEY and CDR2 as SMNVEV (reference sequence). As DNA, the CDR3 is TGTGCCAGCAGTTTTTCAGGGGGCAATCAGCCCCAGCATTTT. Residues: CASSFSGGNQPQHF.